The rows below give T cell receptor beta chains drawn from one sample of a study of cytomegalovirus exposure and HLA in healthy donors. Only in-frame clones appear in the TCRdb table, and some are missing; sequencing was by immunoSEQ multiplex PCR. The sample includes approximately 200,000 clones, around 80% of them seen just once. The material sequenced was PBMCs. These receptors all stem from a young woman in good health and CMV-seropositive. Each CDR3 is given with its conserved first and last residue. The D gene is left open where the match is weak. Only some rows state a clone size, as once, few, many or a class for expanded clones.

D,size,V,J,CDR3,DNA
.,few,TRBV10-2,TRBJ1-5,CASSQVLSPNQPQHF,TGCGCCAGCAGCCAGGTCCTTTCGCCCAATCAGCCCCAGCATTTT
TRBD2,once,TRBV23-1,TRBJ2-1,CASSQREEYNEQFF,TGCGCCAGCAGTCAACGGGAGGAGTACAATGAGCAGTTCTTC
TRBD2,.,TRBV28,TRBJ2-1,CASSFPPGRAGGPNEQFF,TGTGCCAGCAGTTTTCCTCCGGGACGTGCGGGAGGGCCCAATGAGCAGTTCTTC
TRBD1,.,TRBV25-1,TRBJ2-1,CASSRQGGYNEQFF,TGTGCCAGCAGTAGACAGGGGGGGTACAATGAGCAGTTCTTC
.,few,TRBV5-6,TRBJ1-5,CASSSLRQAGNQPQHF,TGTGCCAGCAGCTCTCTCAGACAGGCGGGCAATCAGCCCCAGCATTTT
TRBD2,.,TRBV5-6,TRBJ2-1,CASSFVASGSSYNEQFF,TGTGCCAGCAGCTTTGTGGCTAGCGGGAGCTCCTACAATGAGCAGTTCTTC
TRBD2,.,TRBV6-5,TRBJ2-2,CASGSGKNTGELFF,TGTGCCAGCGGGAGCGGGAAGAACACCGGGGAGCTGTTTTTT
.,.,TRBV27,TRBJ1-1,CASSYRAHTEAFF,TGTGCCAGCAGTTACAGGGCTCACACTGAAGCTTTCTTT
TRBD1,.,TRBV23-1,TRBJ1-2,CASSHLTGVWGYTF,TGCGCCAGCAGTCACCTGACAGGGGTCTGGGGCTACACCTTC
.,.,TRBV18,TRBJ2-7,CASSLNGLREQYF,TGTGCCAGCTCGCTCAATGGGCTTCGCGAGCAGTACTTC
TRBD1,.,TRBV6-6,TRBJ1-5,CASRSWTGGKVQPQHF,TGTGCCAGCAGGAGCTGGACAGGGGGTAAGGTTCAGCCCCAGCATTTT
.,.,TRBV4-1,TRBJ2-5,CASSQDQGGSETQYF,TGCGCCAGCAGCCAAGATCAGGGGGGCTCAGAGACCCAGTACTTC
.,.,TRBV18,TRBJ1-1,CASSPVGGEAFF,TGTGCCAGCTCACCAGTCGGGGGGGAAGCTTTCTTT
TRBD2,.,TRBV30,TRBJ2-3,CAWQTRSEREGLQSDTQYF,TGTGCCTGGCAAACCCGGTCCGAGCGGGAGGGCCTTCAATCAGATACGCAGTATTTT
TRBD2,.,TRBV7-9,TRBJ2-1,CASSWARLAGGNEQFF,TGTGCCAGCAGCTGGGCGCGACTAGCGGGAGGAAATGAGCAGTTCTTC
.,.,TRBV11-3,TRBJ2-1,CASSLDQGVDEQFF,TGTGCCAGCAGCTTAGATCAAGGGGTCGATGAGCAGTTCTTC
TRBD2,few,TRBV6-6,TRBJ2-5,CASSYLPGTREETQYF,TGTGCCAGCAGTTACCTTCCCGGGACTAGAGAAGAGACCCAGTACTTC
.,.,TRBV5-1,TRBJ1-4,CASSPGEREKLFF,TGCGCCAGCAGTCCAGGGGAGAGAGAAAAACTGTTTTTT
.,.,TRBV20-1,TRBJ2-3,CSANPGDTQYF,TGCAGTGCTAATCCAGGGGATACGCAGTATTTT
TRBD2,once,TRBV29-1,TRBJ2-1,CSALSGSRNEQFF,TGCAGCGCCCTTAGCGGGAGTAGAAATGAGCAGTTCTTC
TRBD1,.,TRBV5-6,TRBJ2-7,CASSYGTGKIYEQYF,TGTGCCAGCAGTTACGGGACAGGGAAAATCTACGAGCAGTACTTC
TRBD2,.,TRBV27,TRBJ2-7,CASSVRTSGRSEQYF,TGTGCCAGCAGTGTAAGGACTAGCGGGAGGTCCGAGCAGTACTTC
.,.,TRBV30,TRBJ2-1,CAWSLVSTYNEQFF,TGTGCCTGGAGCCTAGTATCCACCTACAATGAGCAGTTCTTC
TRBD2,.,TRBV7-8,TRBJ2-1,CASSLGLAGVGEQFF,TGTGCCAGCAGCTTAGGGCTAGCGGGAGTTGGGGAGCAGTTCTTC
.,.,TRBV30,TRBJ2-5,CAWSRGVGQETQYF,TGTGCCTGGTCCAGGGGTGTTGGACAAGAGACCCAGTACTTC
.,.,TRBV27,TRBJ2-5,CASSLSSEYQETQYF,TGTGCCAGCAGTTTATCCTCAGAATACCAAGAGACCCAGTACTTC
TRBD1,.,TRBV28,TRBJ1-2,CASNLSGTGAGTF,TGTGCCAGCAACCTATCCGGGACAGGGGCCGGGACCTTC
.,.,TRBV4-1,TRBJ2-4,CASSQDTGLRNIQYF,TGCGCCAGCAGCCAAGATACAGGGTTAAGAAACATTCAGTACTTC
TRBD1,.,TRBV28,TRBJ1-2,CASSPPGQGDGYTF,TGTGCCAGCAGTCCTCCGGGACAGGGGGATGGCTACACCTTC
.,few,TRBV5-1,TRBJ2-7,CASSSGLYYEQYF,TGCGCCAGCAGCTCCGGACTTTACTACGAGCAGTACTTC
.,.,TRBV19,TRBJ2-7,CASSPISHDYEQYF,TGTGCCAGTAGCCCGATCTCACACGATTACGAGCAGTACTTC
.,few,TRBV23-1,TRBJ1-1,CASMGAFF,TGCGCCAGCATGGGCGCTTTCTTT
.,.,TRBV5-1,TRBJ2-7,CASSLGTSRTYEQYF,TGCGCCAGCAGCTTAGGGACAAGCCGAACCTACGAGCAGTACTTC
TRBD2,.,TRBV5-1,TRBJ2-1,CASSSASGGNEQFF,TGCGCCAGCAGCTCTGCTAGCGGGGGCAATGAGCAGTTCTTC
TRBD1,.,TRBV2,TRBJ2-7,CASRGGQGRVYEQYF,TGTGCCAGCAGGGGTGGACAGGGGAGGGTATACGAGCAGTACTTC
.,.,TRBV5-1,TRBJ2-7,CASSLGLGSYEQYF,TGCGCCAGCAGCTTGGGTCTCGGGAGCTACGAGCAGTACTTC
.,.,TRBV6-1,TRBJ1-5,CASSPGADQPQHF,TGTGCCAGCAGCCCAGGGGCAGATCAGCCCCAGCATTTT
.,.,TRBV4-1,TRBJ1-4,CASSQVHRDPTNEKLFF,TGCGCCAGCAGCCAGGTACACCGGGATCCAACTAATGAAAAACTGTTTTTT
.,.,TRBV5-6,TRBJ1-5,CASSLVGEGAQHF,TGTGCCAGCAGCTTGGTGGGTGAAGGGGCCCAGCATTTT
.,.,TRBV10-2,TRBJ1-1,CASSSDSGKAFF,TGCGCCAGCAGTTCAGACTCCGGGAAAGCTTTCTTT
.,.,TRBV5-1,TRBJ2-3,CASSLSGRGIDTQYF,TGCGCCAGCAGCTTGTCCGGCAGGGGTATAGATACGCAGTATTTT
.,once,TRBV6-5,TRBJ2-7,CASSRSEALGEQYF,TGTGCCAGCAGTCGGTCAGAGGCCTTAGGCGAGCAGTACTTC
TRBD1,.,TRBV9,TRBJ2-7,CASSAQGTGLHEQYF,TGTGCCAGCAGCGCCCAGGGGACAGGGCTCCACGAGCAGTACTTC
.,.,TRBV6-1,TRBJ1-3,CASSQSRVGNTIYF,TGTGCCAGCAGCCAGTCCAGGGTTGGAAACACCATATATTTT
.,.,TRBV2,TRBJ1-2,CASTTPNYGYTF,TGTGCCAGCACGACTCCTAACTATGGCTACACCTTC
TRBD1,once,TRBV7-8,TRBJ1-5,CASSFKGQGGSNQPQHF,TGTGCCAGCAGCTTTAAAGGACAGGGTGGGTCCAATCAGCCCCAGCATTTT
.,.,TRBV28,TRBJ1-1,CATFQGFTEAFF,TGTGCCACTTTCCAGGGTTTCACTGAAGCTTTCTTT
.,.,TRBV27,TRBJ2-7,CASSLAGSYEQYF,TGTGCCAGCAGTTTGGCGGGGAGCTACGAGCAGTACTTC
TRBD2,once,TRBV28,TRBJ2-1,CASKSSLAGGREQFF,TGTGCCAGCAAAAGTTCCCTAGCGGGAGGGCGTGAGCAGTTCTTC
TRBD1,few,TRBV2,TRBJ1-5,CASSDVGQGVRVRNQPQHF,TGTGCCAGCAGTGATGTGGGACAGGGTGTACGAGTTCGCAATCAGCCCCAGCATTTT
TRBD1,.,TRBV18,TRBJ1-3,CASSPPTGNSGNTIYF,TGTGCCAGCTCACCACCGACAGGGAACTCTGGAAACACCATATATTTT
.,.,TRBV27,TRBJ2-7,CASSLDRITYEQYF,TGTGCCAGCAGCCTCGACAGGATTACCTACGAGCAGTACTTC
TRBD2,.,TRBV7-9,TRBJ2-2,CASSNSGRAVTGELFF,TGTGCCAGCAGCAATAGCGGGAGGGCCGTTACCGGGGAGCTGTTTTTT
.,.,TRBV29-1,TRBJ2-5,CSVETNQETQYF,TGCAGCGTTGAAACAAACCAAGAGACCCAGTACTTC
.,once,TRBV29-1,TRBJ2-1,CSVEDKGLSYNEQFF,TGCAGCGTTGAAGATAAGGGGCTCTCCTACAATGAGCAGTTCTTC
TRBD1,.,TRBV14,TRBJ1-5,CASSHPTGRLGQPQHF,TGTGCCAGCAGCCACCCGACAGGGAGATTGGGTCAGCCCCAGCATTTT